Here is one T cell receptor beta chain with its context. The germline V and J ends were trimmed by 6 bases and 4 bases, with 9 bases remaining between them. This CDR3 comprises 13 residues. The data were obtained in a study of blood T cell repertoires in COVID-19. Clones were read by immunoSEQ multiplex PCR, and TCRdb kept only the in-frame ones, dropping some. The data contain 500,000 to 600,000 clones, roughly nine tenths of them singletons. Sequenced sample: peripheral blood. The sequence was obtained from a woman aged 50 to 60 with COVID-19, enrolled during active disease. The chain employs TRBV12-3 or TRBV12-4 and TRBJ2-2; D ambiguous. CDR3 in DNA: TGTGCCAGCAGCCCCCCAGGCACCGGGGAGCTGTTTTTT. Residues: CASSPPGTGELFF.